This TCR beta chain was found in a study of response to subunit inactivated influenza vaccine. Using its own MiXCR run on the RT-PCR reads, TCRdb lists one record per CDR3 protein. The sample has under 850,000 distinct CDR3 sequences; less than 20% are singletons. Notes on this clonotype: The target antigen is unknown.

The junction had 3 bases not matched to a gene; V was cut back by 4 bases and J by 0 bases. Germline CDR1 is LGHNA and CDR2 is YSLEER. The CDR3 runs 15 residues. Study findings and constraints: A suggestion made by the authors is that each seasonal influenza vaccination recruits few new T cells.

Material: PBMCs from blood, obtained roughly 5 days after vaccination. The chain carries TRBV4-3 and TRBJ2-5, with TRBD2 matching 9 bases. This sequence originates from a man aged 50 to 59 who received an inactivated influenza vaccine. The CDR3 loop reads CASSLGLANQETQYF. CDR3 DNA: TGCGCCAGCAGCCTAGGACTAGCGAACCAAGAGACCCAGTACTTC.